A single sample is the source of the 29 T cell receptor beta chains below, sequenced in a study of shared clonotypes between healthy human individuals. Naive CD8 cells lacked CD45RO and underwent positive selection for CCR7, leaving out terminally differentiated effector memory CD45RA+ cells. TCRdb's table, derived via immunoSEQ multiplex PCR, lists solely in-frame clones and lacks some. There are roughly 890,000 clones in the sample; 80% to 95% occur only once, and 24% lies in the top ten. Material: naive CD8+ T cells sorted from blood. Receptors originate from a man younger than 45 in good health.

In regard to this clone: The junction departs from germline at one end; a sequencing error may be responsible. V usage is TRBV2 and J usage is TRBJ1-1; maybe TRBD1 (5 bases). The CDR3 spans 14 residues. Germline loops: CDR1 SNHLY, CDR2 FYNNEI. The CDR3 loop is CASREDNSGPEAFF. The CDR3 DNA follows: TGTGCCAGCAGAGAAGACAACTCAGGGCCTGAAGCTTTCTTT.

V is TRBV4-1 and J is TRBJ1-6; D remains ambiguous. V was clipped by 1 base and J by 7 bases, with 8 bases between them. CDR3 length equals 14 residues. In germline, CDR1 is MGHRA, CDR2 YSYEKL. The CDR3 coding sequence is TGCGCCAGCAGCCAAGTGGCCGACAATTCACCCCTCCACTTT. Protein product: CASSQVADNSPLHF.

The chain links TRBV7-9 to TRBJ1-2, with TRBD1 matching 10 bases. Looked up from germline, CDR1 is SEHNR and CDR2 is FQNEAQ (reference sequence). The V gene end was trimmed by 2 bases and the J gene end by 8 bases; junction bases not matched to a gene: 14. CDR3 length: 17 amino acids. In DNA form, the CDR3 reads TGTGCCAGCAGCTTAATTCCTCCTGACAGGGGGCGTTTGGGCTACACCTTC. Translation gives CASSLIPPDRGRLGYTF.

The rearrangement joins TRBV15 to TRBJ2-1; possible D gene TRBD2, 6 bases. Trimming cost V 5 bases and J 10 bases, with 18 bases left between them. The CDR3 contains 14 residues. Germline CDR1 reads LNHNV; CDR2 reads YYDKDF (reference sequence). CDR3 amino acids: CATSGFRGIGEQFF. As DNA, the CDR3 is TGTGCCACCAGCGGATTCCGGGGGATTGGGGAGCAGTTCTTC.

The CDR3 coding sequence is TGTGCCAGCAGCTTAGATAGTCTAAATGGCTACACCTTC. Protein: CASSLDSLNGYTF. V gene TRBV7-9 combines with J gene TRBJ1-2, with unresolved D. This CDR3 comprises 13 residues. The V gene's germline CDR1 is SEHNR and CDR2 FQNEAQ (reference sequence). V was pared by 1 base and J by 6 bases, with 9 bases between.

The V call is TRBV6-5, the J call TRBJ2-1, with D perhaps TRBD1 (5 bases). CDR3 length: 14 residues. Germline loops: CDR1 MNHEY, CDR2 SVGAGI. Trimming cost V 2 bases and J 5 bases, with 10 bases left between them. CDR3 DNA sequence: TGTGCCAGCAGTTACCAGGGCAGCCACAATGAGCAGTTCTTC. Amino acid sequence: CASSYQGSHNEQFF.

The chain has TRBV7-9 and TRBJ2-1, with D possibly being TRBD1 or TRBD2 (6 bases each). Trimming removed 5 bases at V and 10 bases at J, with 9 bases between. Germline lookup yields CDR1 SEHNR and CDR2 FQNEAQ (reference sequence). The CDR3 is 11 residues long. CDR3 in amino acids: CASSEGGEQFF. In DNA form, the CDR3 reads TGTGCCAGCAGCGAGGGGGGCGAGCAGTTCTTC.

The V gene is TRBV6-5, the J gene TRBJ1-4; tentative D call: TRBD1 (6 bases). The germline CDR1 and CDR2 sequences are MNHEY and SVGAGI. Trimming took 6 bases from V and 8 from J, leaving 10 bases between them. This CDR3 is 12 amino acids long. The CDR3 reads CASSPRGEKLFF. The CDR3 coding sequence is TGTGCCAGCAGCCCCAGGGGAGAAAAACTGTTTTTT.

The chain is built from TRBV28 and TRBJ2-5; the D gene is possibly TRBD2 (5 bases). V was cut by 1 base and J by 2 bases, with 8 bases left in between. The CDR3 spans 14 residues. In germline, CDR1 is MDHEN, CDR2 SYDVKM. This CDR3 reads CASSLLGSQETQYF. CDR3 bases: TGTGCCAGCAGTTTATTGGGGAGTCAAGAGACCCAGTACTTC.

V is TRBV9 and J is TRBJ2-1; the match to TRBD2 covers 13 bases. The CDR3 extends over 17 amino acids. The germline CDR1 and CDR2 sequences are SGDLS and YYNGEE. The J segment lost 3 bases and the V segment lost 2 bases, leaving 5 bases of the junction unmatched. The DNA for the CDR3 is TGTGCCAGCAGCGTTACTAGCGGGAGGGCAGACTACAATGAGCAGTTCTTC. Its translation: CASSVTSGRADYNEQFF.

Details on this clone: Sequence at one end of the junction differs from germline and may be a read error. The chain has TRBV7-9 and TRBJ2-4; D is uncertain. The germline gives CDR1 SEHNR, CDR2 FQNEAQ (reference sequence). The CDR3 loop spans 12 amino acids. CDR3 region: CASSPTEQERHF. CDR3 sequence (DNA): TGTGCCAGCAGCCCCACCGAGCAGGAGAGGCACTTC.

The chain links TRBV7-6 to TRBJ2-7, with D unresolved. Germline V CDR1 and CDR2: SGHVS, FNYEAQ. The CDR3 contains 12 residues. V gave up 5 bases and J gave up 4 bases, with 9 bases separating them. Here the CDR3 DNA reads TGTGCCAGCAGCCCCACCCATTACGAGCAGTACTTC. Translating it yields CASSPTHYEQYF.

The chain joins TRBV10-3 to TRBJ2-7; the D is unclear. The CDR3 sequence is 13 residues long. The germline V gene has CDR1 ENHRY and CDR2 SYGVKD. V was pared by 6 bases and J by 4 bases, with 13 bases between. CDR3 sequence: CAISDGSPYEQYF. CDR3 bases: TGTGCCATCAGCGATGGGTCTCCGTACGAGCAGTACTTC.

With regard to this clone: This CDR3 is also generated by other DNA sequences in the sample. The chain uses TRBV4-1 and TRBJ2-7; 10 nucleotides match TRBD2. From germline, CDR1 is MGHRA and CDR2 YSYEKL. The CDR3 totals 14 residues. Trimming cost V 3 bases and J 3 bases; bases outside gene matches: 2. The CDR3 DNA follows: TGCGCCAGCAGCCAGGTAGCGGGAGGCTACGAGCAGTACTTC. Translating it yields CASSQVAGGYEQYF.

J is TRBJ2-4 and V is TRBV28, with 9 bases aligning to TRBD1. Germline-derived CDR1 and CDR2 are MDHEN and SYDVKM. The CDR3 is 17 amino acids. The ends lost 5 bases at V and 0 bases at J; junction bases unmatched: 8. CDR3 nucleotide sequence: TGTGCCAGCAGTCTGGGACAGGGCCGCCTAGCCAAAAACATTCAGTACTTC. Its translation is CASSLGQGRLAKNIQYF.

The chain employs TRBV23-1 and TRBJ2-7, with 8 bases aligning to TRBD2. TRBV23-1 is an ORF; its function is uncertain. This CDR3 has 14 amino acids. Losses at the gene ends were 9 bases for V and 2 bases for J; bases not matched to a gene: 9. The CDR3 protein is CARPREGNPYEQYF. The CDR3 coding sequence is TGCGCCAGGCCCCGGGAGGGGAACCCCTACGAGCAGTACTTC.

This chain links TRBV4-2 with TRBJ1-2; 7 bases are shared with TRBD1. The trim removed 0 bases at V and 4 bases at J, leaving 5 bases unmatched. This CDR3 spans 15 amino acids. Germline V gene lookup returns CDR1 LGHNA and CDR2 YNFKEQ. The DNA for the CDR3 is TGTGCCAGCAGCCAAGAAGTGGCAGGGGGCTATGGCTACACCTTC. This sequence encodes CASSQEVAGGYGYTF.

The chain joins TRBV7-2 to TRBJ2-5, with a weak D call TRBD2 (6 bases). CDR1 is SGHTA and CDR2 is FQGNSA in the germline V gene. This CDR3 region has 13 residues. Trimming pared 3 bases from V and 5 bases from J, leaving 10 bases between. For the CDR3, the DNA is TGTGCCAGCAGCTTCGGGAGTGGCGAGACCCAGTACTTC. Translating it yields CASSFGSGETQYF.

This rearrangement joins TRBV29-1 to TRBJ1-2; D gene uncertain. The CDR3 totals 13 residues. Between the trimmed V and J ends, which lost 8 bases and 3 bases, there was a span of 16 bases. Per germline, CDR1 SQVTM and CDR2 ANQGSEA. CDR3 region: CSSGEPLDYGYTF. The CDR3 DNA reads as TGCAGCTCTGGGGAGCCCCTTGACTATGGCTACACCTTC.

The chain uses TRBV29-1 and TRBJ2-1; no clear D. The length of the CDR3 is 13 residues. Trimming took off 2 bases at V and 4 bases at J, with 9 bases between the two ends. From germline, CDR1 is SQVTM and CDR2 ANQGSEA. DNA for the CDR3: TGCAGCGTTGAACCCAGGCAATACAATGAGCAGTTCTTC. This sequence encodes CSVEPRQYNEQFF.

Concerning this clone itself: Other DNA sequences in the same sample also yield this CDR3. The chain has TRBV19 and TRBJ2-1; no definite D call. Germline assignment: CDR1 LNHDA and CDR2 SQIVND (reference sequence). This CDR3 contains 13 residues. Between the trimmed V and J ends, which lost 1 base and 5 bases, there was a span of 6 bases. The CDR3 loop reads CASSIVLNNEQFF. CDR3 nucleotides: TGTGCCAGTAGTATAGTCTTGAACAATGAGCAGTTCTTC.

This rearrangement joins TRBV27 to TRBJ2-3; 9 bases are shared with TRBD1. The germline V gene has CDR1 MNHEY and CDR2 SMNVEV (reference sequence). The V and J ends lost 6 bases and 4 bases, in that order; junction bases with no gene match: 5. The length of the CDR3 is 14 residues. The CDR3 DNA is TGTGCCAGCAGCCCGGGACAGGGCCCAGATACGCAGTATTTT. Protein product: CASSPGQGPDTQYF.

This clone was recorded only once. This rearrangement joins TRBV2 to TRBJ1-4; the match to TRBD1 covers 8 bases. Germline CDR1 and CDR2: SNHLY and FYNNEI. Trimming took 8 bases from V and 6 from J; bases not matched to a gene: 14. This CDR3 spans 16 amino acids. The CDR3 nucleotides read TGTGCCAGCCGGGGGACAGGTCAACTGGCGGATGAAAAACTGTTTTTT. Translated: CASRGTGQLADEKLFF.

The chain recombines TRBV7-6 with TRBJ1-2; 12 bases agree with TRBD1. The germline V gene has CDR1 SGHVS and CDR2 FNYEAQ. This CDR3 region has 15 residues. V dropped 9 bases and J dropped 6; count of bases not matched to a gene: 11. The chain's CDR3 is CASFSSGQGANGYTF. Here the CDR3 DNA reads TGTGCCAGTTTCTCCTCGGGACAGGGGGCGAATGGCTACACCTTC. Full variable domain (rest looked up from reference TRBV7-6 and TRBJ1-2): GAGVSQSPRYKVTKRGQDVALRCDPISGHVSLYWYRQALGQGPEFLTYFNYEAQQDKSGLPNDRFSAERPEGSISTLTIQRTEQRDSAMYRCASFSSGQGANGYTFGSGTRLTVV.

The chain combines TRBV10-3 with TRBJ2-7, with 7 bases fitting TRBD1. Germline loops: CDR1 ENHRY, CDR2 SYGVKD. The CDR3 extends over 15 amino acids. V shed 1 base and J 6 bases; nucleotides not matched to a gene: 9. In nucleotides, the CDR3 is TGTGCCATCAGTGAGTTGGGGACAGTGCGGAGCGAGCAGTACTTC. Translation gives CAISELGTVRSEQYF.

This clone came up once. The chain is built from TRBV7-8 and TRBJ2-7; 12 positions match TRBD2. V gave up 1 base and J gave up 10 bases; unmatched junction bases: 8. The CDR3 covers 15 residues. The V gene's germline CDR1 is SGHVS and CDR2 FQNEAQ. CDR3 sequence: CASSLVGTSGYPQYF. CDR3 DNA: TGTGCCAGCAGCTTAGTTGGGACTAGCGGGTACCCCCAGTACTTC.

This clone was seen just once. This chain links TRBV11-2 with TRBJ2-7; 7 bases are a match to TRBD1. The CDR3 is made up of 18 amino acids. V was pared by 4 bases and J by 3 bases, with 18 bases of the junction left unmatched. Germline CDR1 reads SGHAT; CDR2 reads FQNNGV. The CDR3, as DNA: TGTGCCAGCAGCTCCCGAATGCCCCCTCGGGACAGTAACTACGAGCAGTACTTC. It is translated as CASSSRMPPRDSNYEQYF.

The chain links TRBV19 to TRBJ2-7; D gene unclear. V lost 5 bases to trimming and J lost 1 base, with 9 bases between them. Germline-derived CDR1 and CDR2 are LNHDA and SQIVND (reference sequence). The CDR3 covers 13 residues. CDR3 in DNA: TGTGCCAGTAGTGCAGGAATTTCCTACGAGCAGTACTTC. This translates into CASSAGISYEQYF. Drawing the rest from reference TRBV19 and TRBJ2-7, the complete variable domain is DGGITQSPKYLFRKEGQNVTLSCEQNLNHDAMYWYRQDPGQGLRLIYYSQIVNDFQKGDIAEGYSVSREKKESFPLTVTSAQKNPTAFYLCASSAGISYEQYFGPGTRLTVT.

The V and J genes are TRBV11-2 and TRBJ2-1, with 9 bases identical to TRBD1. J lost 4 bases, V lost 4 bases, and 11 bases had no gene match. Germline V gene lookup returns CDR1 SGHAT and CDR2 FQNNGV. This CDR3 comprises 17 residues. The CDR3 nucleotides are TGTGCCAGCAGCTCCCCCCTTCCTGGACAGGGGTACAATGAGCAGTTCTTC. It codes for CASSSPLPGQGYNEQFF.